This T cell receptor (beta chain) was sequenced during a study of T cell responses to AZD1222 COVID-19 vaccine. Germline V gives CDR1 SNHLY, CDR2 FYNNEI. The CDR3 loop spans 14 amino acids. Trimming cost V 5 bases and J 1 base, with 9 bases left between them. General observations from the study: Spike-spanning, vaccine-associated CD4 TCRs were dominant at 160-218 and 743-854. In all cases, repertoires were sampled only after the peak T cell response.

Data came from immunoSEQ multiplex PCR; TCRdb stores just in-frame clones and leaves some out. The table has about 140,000 clones, about 88% seen once. This clone was detected once. Its antigen is unknown. This sequence was found in an adult who received the AZD1222 COVID-19 vaccine. V gene TRBV2 combines with J gene TRBJ1-5; unclear D gene. This material consisted of peripheral blood, taken 28 days after the second AZD1222 dose. The CDR3 sequence is CASSSGYSNQPQHF. In DNA, the CDR3 is TGTGCCAGCAGTTCTGGATACAGCAATCAGCCCCAGCATTTT.